These T cell receptor beta chains were read from a single sample in a study of PD-L1 blockade in urothelial cancer. TCRdb's table, derived via immunoSEQ multiplex PCR, lists solely in-frame clones and lacks some. The sample includes 45,000 to 65,000 clones, roughly 85% of them seen just once. The sample here was PBMCs, taken around atezolizumab (anti-PD-L1) treatment. The receptors were sampled from a man in his 70s with urothelial cancer. CDR3s include the opening cysteine and the closing phenylalanine or tryptophan. D genes are given only for firm matches. A clone size is listed for some rows: how often the clone was seen (once, few, many), or a class if it is expanded.

cdr3_length j_call d_call clone_size v_call cdr3_aa cdr3_nt
14 TRBJ1-1 NA NA TRBV5-1 CASSLTAGGTEAFF TGCGCCAGCAGCTTGACTGCGGGAGGCACTGAAGCTTTCTTT
16 TRBJ2-7 TRBD1 NA TRBV11-2 CASSVSGTGPFYEQYF TGTGCCAGCAGCGTATCCGGGACAGGGCCCTTCTACGAGCAGTACTTC
16 TRBJ2-5 TRBD2 NA TRBV9 CASSVAGSGRGETQYF TGTGCCAGCAGCGTAGCGGGTAGCGGGAGGGGAGAGACCCAGTACTTC
16 TRBJ2-2 NA once TRBV18 CASSPPLNGISGELFF TGTGCCAGCTCACCACCCCTCAACGGGATATCCGGGGAGCTGTTTTTT
16 TRBJ2-1 TRBD2 NA TRBV5-8 CASSLGTSGRLNEQFF TGTGCCAGCAGCTTGGGGACTAGCGGGAGGCTGAATGAGCAGTTCTTC
15 TRBJ2-1 NA NA TRBV5-6 CASFSLRETYNEQFF TGTGCCAGCTTCTCTCTCCGGGAGACATACAATGAGCAGTTCTTC
13 TRBJ2-7 NA NA TRBV28 CASSLGGVYEQYF TGTGCCAGCAGTTTGGGCGGGGTCTACGAGCAGTACTTC
15 TRBJ2-5 TRBD2 NA TRBV10-2 CASNPGLAGGETQYF TGCGCCAGCAACCCGGGACTAGCGGGAGGAGAGACCCAGTACTTC
13 TRBJ1-2 TRBD1 once TRBV6-1 CATGTGSYYGYTF TGTGCCACAGGGACAGGGTCATACTATGGCTACACCTTC
14 TRBJ2-1 TRBD2 NA TRBV11-2 CASSPSGRYNEQFF TGTGCCAGCAGCCCTAGCGGGAGATACAATGAGCAGTTCTTC
14 TRBJ1-1 TRBD1 NA TRBV28 CASSLRDRYTEAFF TGTGCCAGCAGTTTACGGGACAGGTACACTGAAGCTTTCTTT